This TCR beta chain derives from a study of shared clonotypes between healthy human individuals. This clone has a single count. The antigen is not known. This was a deep-level run. Across several immunoSEQ plates, the genomic DNA of each subset was split evenly. Assay used: immunoSEQ multiplex PCR; TCRdb lists only in-frame clones, some missing. The profile shows 1,400,000 or so clones, about 98.5% of them singletons. Study-level points and caveats: Memory subsets had estimated richness that was generally smaller than that of naive subsets. In contrast to clonotypes shared by all four donors, non-shared clonotypes had lower generation probabilities.

CDR1 is MNHNS and CDR2 is SASEGT in the germline V gene. The ends lost 7 bases at V and 3 bases at J; junction bases unmatched: 5. This CDR3 has 15 residues. This chain joins TRBV6-1 and TRBJ2-1; 11 bases fit TRBD1. The sample comprised naive CD4+ T cells sorted from blood. Subset given: CD45RA+ positively selected. The TCR comes from a man under 40 in good health. CDR3 residues: CASIPGQGVYNEQFF. The DNA for the CDR3 is TGTGCCAGCATTCCGGGACAGGGGGTCTACAATGAGCAGTTCTTC.